The clone carrying this T cell receptor beta chain was picked up a small number of times. The study ran its PCR with 60 Vbeta and 13 Jbeta primers. The data were produced by immunoSEQ multiplex PCR, yet TCRdb's version contains in-frame clones alone and is incomplete. In the table there are 110,000 to 150,000 clones, approximately 9% of which are singletons. This specimen belongs to a study of cytomegalovirus exposure and HLA in healthy donors. The CDR3 length is 13 residues. Germline CDR1 reads MDHEN; CDR2 reads SYDVKM. V dropped 6 bases and J dropped 12 bases, with 21 bases sitting between them. The clonotype originates from a male donor in good health and CMV-seronegative. The material sequenced was PBMCs. The genes are TRBV28 and TRBJ2-7, with unresolved D. CDR3 loop: CASRLQTSPIGYF. In DNA form, the CDR3 reads TGTGCCAGCAGATTGCAGACTTCTCCCATAGGGTACTTC.